This T cell receptor (beta chain) emerged from a study of OX40 agonist ivuxolimab in advanced cancers. Study background: Patients assigned to dose escalation were diagnosed with hepatocellular carcinoma, melanoma, renal cell or head and neck cancer.

For this clone: The target antigen is unknown.

Germline CDR1 SQVTM, CDR2 ANQGSEA. Unmatched junction bases numbered 3, after V lost 6 bases and J lost 4 bases. The CDR3 is 12 amino acids. General study findings and limits: Circulating CD4+ and CD8+ T cells showed clonal expansion by week 6 at 0.1 to 3.0 mg/kg.

Clones were read by immunoSEQ multiplex PCR, and TCRdb kept only the in-frame ones, dropping some. The sample gives around 72,000 clones, more than 65% of which show up once; 5% is in the top ten. The source is an adult with an advanced solid tumor such as melanoma, head and neck, liver or kidney cancer. Material: CD4+ or CD8+ T cells sorted from blood, obtained in a trial of the OX40 agonist ivuxolimab. The J gene is TRBJ2-5, the V gene TRBV29-1; 9 positions agree with TRBD1. Here the CDR3 reads CSVDRGSETQYF. CDR3 DNA sequence: TGCAGCGTGGACAGGGGATCAGAGACCCAGTACTTC.